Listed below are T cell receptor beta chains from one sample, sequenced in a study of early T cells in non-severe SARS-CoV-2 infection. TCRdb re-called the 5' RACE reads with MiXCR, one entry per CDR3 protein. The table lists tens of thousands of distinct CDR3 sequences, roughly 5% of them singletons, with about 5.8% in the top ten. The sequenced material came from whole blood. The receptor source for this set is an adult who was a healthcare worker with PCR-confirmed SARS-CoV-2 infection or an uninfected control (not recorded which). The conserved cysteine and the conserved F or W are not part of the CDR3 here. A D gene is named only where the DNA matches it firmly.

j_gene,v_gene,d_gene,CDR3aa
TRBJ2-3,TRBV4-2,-,ASSQLDITSTDTQY
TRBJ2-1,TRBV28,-,ASSPPVEARGQF
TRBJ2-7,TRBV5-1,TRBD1,ASRSRQGYEQY
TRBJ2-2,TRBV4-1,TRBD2,ASSHPGLAGGGTGELF
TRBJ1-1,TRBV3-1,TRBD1,ASSLGTANTEAF
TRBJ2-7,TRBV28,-,ASNILGAPYEQY
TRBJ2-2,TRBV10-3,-,AIRAAESAGELF
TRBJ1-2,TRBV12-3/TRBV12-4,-,ASSWKGDLYGYT
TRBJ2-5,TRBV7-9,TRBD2,ASSLGRGTSVYQETQY
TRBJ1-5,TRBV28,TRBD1,ASILRGRESYQPQH
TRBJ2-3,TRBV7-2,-,ASSSQRLATQY
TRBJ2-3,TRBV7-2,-,ASSLVVSQDTQY
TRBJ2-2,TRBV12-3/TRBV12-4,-,ASSLTGGELF
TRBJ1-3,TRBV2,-,ASRAGDSGNTIY
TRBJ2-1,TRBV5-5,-,ASSLAFAGGEQF
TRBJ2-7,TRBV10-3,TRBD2,AIRSSGSAYEQY
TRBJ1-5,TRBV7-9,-,ASSHSNQPQH
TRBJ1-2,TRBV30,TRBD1,AWSPDRGYGYT
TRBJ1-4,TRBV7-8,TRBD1,ASSLAPGGEKLF
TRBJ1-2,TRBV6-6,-,ASSQGSKDGYT
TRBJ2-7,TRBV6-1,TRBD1,ASIFGQDYEQY
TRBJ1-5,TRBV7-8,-,ASGGGANQPQH
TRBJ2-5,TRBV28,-,ASAGGHETQY
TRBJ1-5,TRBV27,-,ASSLGRASNQPQH
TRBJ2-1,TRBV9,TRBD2,ASSPRLAGDNEQF
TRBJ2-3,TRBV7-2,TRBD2,ASSSRLATDAQY
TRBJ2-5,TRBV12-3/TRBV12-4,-,ASSLGQNQETQY
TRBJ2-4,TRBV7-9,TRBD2,ASSLGSGGPNIQY
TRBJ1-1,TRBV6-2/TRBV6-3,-,ASSYPQGRTEAF
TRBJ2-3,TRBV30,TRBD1,AWGTGRGSDTQY
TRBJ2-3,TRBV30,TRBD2,AWSPGTSGTTDTQY
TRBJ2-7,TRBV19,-,ASSPYMQASYEQY
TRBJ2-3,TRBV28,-,ASSPWLTDTQY
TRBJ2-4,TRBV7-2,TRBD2,ASSLGLAVIQY
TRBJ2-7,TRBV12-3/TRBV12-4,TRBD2,ASSRSSGRAGQY
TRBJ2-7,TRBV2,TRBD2,ASSPGLAGVHEQY
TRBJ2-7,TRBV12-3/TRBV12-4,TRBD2,ASSARGEAPVEQY
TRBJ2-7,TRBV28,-,ASKGITVGEQY